One and the same sample provided the 17 T cell receptor beta chains below, sequenced in a study of T cell repertoires in cytomegalovirus infection. Their antigens are not known. One entry per CDR3 protein, called by TCRdb with MiXCR from the reads. This table holds over 250,000 distinct CDR3 sequences, about 20% found once. Source: cultured PBMCs, taken from culture after CMV antigen stimulation. These receptors were obtained from a human donor in good health (CMV status not recorded). Some clones in this sample may be carry-over from other donors' samples.

This clonotype was recorded a few times. The V gene is TRBV14, the J gene TRBJ1-6; no clear D. This CDR3 contains 12 residues. Germline V gene sequence: CDR1 SGHDN, CDR2 FVKESK. Trimming pared 5 bases from V and 10 bases from J, leaving 9 bases between. CDR3 loop: CASSVPGSPLHF. The DNA for the CDR3 is TGTGCCAGCAGCGTGCCGGGGTCACCCCTCCACTTT.

The V gene is TRBV11-2, the J gene TRBJ2-3; 9 bases map to TRBD2. This CDR3 comprises 16 residues. The V and J ends lost 5 bases and 6 bases, in that order; junction bases with no gene match: 12. In germline, CDR1 is SGHAT, CDR2 FQNNGV. CDR3 nucleotide sequence: TGTGCCAGCAGCAATATAGCGGGGGACCTACGTGATACGCAGTATTTT. Amino acids: CASSNIAGDLRDTQYF.

The CDR3: CASSYRLRQIRRSPLHF. CDR3 DNA sequence: TGTGCCAGCAGTTATCGACTCCGTCAAATCAGAAGGTCACCCCTCCACTTT. The V and J genes are TRBV6-7 and TRBJ1-6; D is unresolved. TRBV6-7 is noted as an ORF with a role that remains uncertain. The CDR3 has 17 residues. V was clipped by 3 bases and J by 10 bases, with 22 bases between them.

This clonotype was recorded many times. V is TRBV7-2 and J is TRBJ1-6; weak D call: TRBD1 (6 bases). The V gene's germline CDR1 is SGHTA and CDR2 FQGNSA. Trimming removed 1 base at V and 9 bases at J, with 13 bases between. The CDR3 has 15 residues. The CDR3 region is CASSLEAQGGSPLHF. The DNA of the CDR3 is TGTGCCAGCAGCTTAGAGGCACAGGGCGGTTCACCCCTCCACTTT.

This clonotype was seen many times. The chain couples TRBV7-8 to TRBJ1-1, with 7 bases fitting TRBD1. The CDR3 is 15 amino acids. The junction had 12 bases not matched to a gene; V was cut back by 5 bases and J by 6 bases. Germline CDR1 SGHVS, CDR2 FQNEAQ. CDR3: CASSPIPGTVSEAFF. The CDR3 coding sequence is TGTGCCAGCAGCCCCATCCCCGGGACAGTGTCTGAAGCTTTCTTT.

This clonotype was counted many times. CDR3 bases: TGTGCCAGCAGTGCTAGCGGTTACAATGAGCAGTTCTTC. This encodes CASSASGYNEQFF. V and J are TRBV6-2 or TRBV6-3 and TRBJ2-1, with 7 bases aligning to TRBD2. Germline-derived CDR1 and CDR2 are MNHEY and SVGEGT. V shed 5 bases and J 4 bases; nucleotides not matched to a gene: 2. The CDR3 spans 13 residues.

The chain employs TRBV7-9 and TRBJ2-1; D gene unclear. The germline CDR1 and CDR2 sequences are SEHNR and FQNEAQ (reference sequence). The CDR3 consists of 13 residues. V dropped 2 bases and J dropped 10 bases, with 12 bases sitting between them. The DNA of the CDR3 is TGTGCCAGCAGCTTATCATCAGCGCGAGAGCAGTTCTTC. As protein: CASSLSSAREQFF.

This clonotype occurred many times. DNA for the CDR3: TGTGCCAGCACAAACCACAGGGGTGAGAACACTGAAGCTTTCTTT. Translating it yields CASTNHRGENTEAFF. This chain links TRBV6-2 or TRBV6-3 with TRBJ1-1; 7 positions agree with TRBD1. The germline gives CDR1 MNHEY, CDR2 SVGEGT. This CDR3 is 15 amino acids long. The J segment lost 1 base and the V segment lost 7 bases, leaving 9 bases of the junction unmatched.

This clonotype was found many times. V is TRBV7-6 and J is TRBJ1-5, with 8 positions matching TRBD1. With V trimmed by 5 bases and J by 4 bases, 13 bases remained unmatched. Germline V lookup: CDR1 SGHVS, CDR2 FNYEAQ. CDR3 size: 17 residues. CDR3 DNA sequence: TGTGCCAGCAGCGAAAGGCTCGGACAGGGAGGGAATCAGCCCCAGCATTTT. Its protein product is CASSERLGQGGNQPQHF.

The rearrangement links TRBV19 to TRBJ1-2; D remains unclear. The CDR3 is 13 residues long. Germline V gene data show CDR1 as LNHDA and CDR2 as SQIVND (reference sequence). V shed 8 bases and J shed 2 bases, with 12 bases lying between them. The CDR3 sequence: CASGWEENYGYTF. In DNA form, the CDR3 reads TGTGCCAGTGGGTGGGAGGAGAACTATGGCTACACCTTC.

This clonotype came up a few times. This chain links TRBV18 with TRBJ2-1; D is perhaps TRBD1 or TRBD2 (6 bases each). Germline CDR1 and CDR2: KGHSH and LQKENI. This CDR3 is built from 17 residues. The germline V and J ends were trimmed by 2 bases and 4 bases, with 18 bases remaining between them. The CDR3 loop reads CASSPFVAEGGYNEQFF. CDR3 nucleotide sequence: TGTGCCAGCTCACCATTTGTAGCGGAGGGGGGATACAATGAGCAGTTCTTC.

This rearrangement joins TRBV12-5 to TRBJ1-6, with D unresolved. The germline V gene has CDR1 LGHNT and CDR2 FRNRAP. Deletions cut 7 bases from V and 9 bases from J, with 10 bases between. There are 12 residues in the CDR3. The CDR3 region is CASAPAGSPLHF. The CDR3, as DNA: TGTGCTAGTGCTCCGGCGGGTTCACCCCTCCACTTT.

This clonotype has more than one count but fewer than ten. The chain has TRBV5-6 and TRBJ1-2, with D perhaps TRBD1 (5 bases). CDR1 is SGHDT and CDR2 is YYEEEE in the germline V gene. This CDR3 spans 15 amino acids. The germline V and J ends were trimmed by 3 bases and 4 bases, with 16 bases remaining between them. CDR3 sequence reads: CASSSRGGVAYGYTF. CDR3 sequence (DNA): TGTGCCAGCAGCTCCCGGGGGGGAGTTGCCTATGGCTACACCTTC.

This clonotype was counted at least ten times. The chain has TRBV12-3 or TRBV12-4 and TRBJ1-5; TRBD1 aligns across 8 bases. The J segment lost 6 bases and the V segment lost 5 bases, leaving 6 bases of the junction unmatched. This CDR3 has 14 amino acids. For the CDR3, the DNA is TGTGCCAGCAGTCCCCAGGGGGCAGGTCAGCCCCAGCATTTT. Amino acid sequence: CASSPQGAGQPQHF.

This clonotype was seen more than once but under ten times. The chain uses TRBV11-2 and TRBJ2-1; no clear D gene. V was cut by 2 bases and J by 8 bases, with 4 bases left in between. There are 11 residues in the CDR3. The V gene's germline CDR1 is SGHAT and CDR2 FQNNGV. This CDR3 is CASSLSHEQFF. In DNA form, the CDR3 reads TGTGCCAGCAGCTTATCGCATGAGCAGTTCTTC.

This clonotype showed up many times. One end of the junction fails to match germline, which may point to a read error. V and J are TRBV7-7 and TRBJ2-5; D gene uncertain. This CDR3 spans 13 amino acids. Per the germline V gene, CDR1 is SSHAT and CDR2 is FNYEAQ (reference sequence). The chain's CDR3 is CASSLLRGETQYF. As DNA, the CDR3 is TGTGCTAGCAGCTTACTCCGAGGAGAGACCCAGTACTTC.

This clonotype was detected only a few times. This rearrangement joins TRBV7-8 to TRBJ2-1; D possibly corresponds to TRBD2 (7 bases). Germline-derived CDR1 and CDR2 are SGHVS and FQNEAQ. This CDR3 has 15 amino acids. The V end was cut by 1 base, the J end by 8 bases, with 15 bases between. CDR3 sequence (DNA): TGTGCCAGCAGCTTAGGGCGGCTAGGGGGGGATGAGCAGTTCTTC. Protein product: CASSLGRLGGDEQFF.